This TCR beta chain is from a study of blood T cell repertoires in COVID-19. Study in general: The origin of the acute and convalescent COVID-19 samples was the United States, Italy and Spain.

Trimming removed 6 bases from V and 2 bases from J; junction bases left unmatched: 11. This CDR3 has 17 amino acids. In germline, CDR1 is SGHNT, CDR2 YYREEE (reference sequence). Repertoires were generated with immunoSEQ multiplex PCR, while TCRdb's copy carries only in-frame clones and drops some. The sample lists roughly 480,000 clones; approximately 92% were seen once. The Seattle site enrolled patients during active infection and followed them longitudinally. The material sequenced was peripheral blood. This TCR came from a man younger than 30 with COVID-19, enrolled during active disease. The chain joins TRBV5-4 to TRBJ1-6; TRBD1 matches at 7 bases. Here the CDR3 DNA reads TGTGCCAGCACCTACCGACAGGGAAGCGCCTATAATTCACCCCTCCACTTT. Protein product: CASTYRQGSAYNSPLHF.